The clone carrying this TCR beta chain was seen many times. The data were obtained in a study of T cell repertoires in cytomegalovirus infection. Study at large: Matching HLA type, along with CMV infection, was indicated by public TCR beta signatures.

TCRdb used MiXCR to reprocess the reads, holding one entry per CDR3 protein. The repertoire holds about 250,000 distinct CDR3 sequences, with about 15% as singletons. Trimming shortened V by 5 bases and J by 0 bases, and 8 bases separated the two germline ends. CDR3 length: 14 residues. Germline CDR1 SEHNR, CDR2 FQNEAQ (reference sequence). Sequencing used CD8+ T cells from PBMCs. The clonotype was recovered from a human donor in good health (CMV status not recorded). Some clones in this sample may be carry-over from other donors' samples. The V call is TRBV7-9, the J call TRBJ1-3; D not certain. The CDR3 DNA reads as TGTGCCAGCAGCGGAGGGAGCTCTGGAAACACCATATATTTT. The encoded protein is CASSGGSSGNTIYF.